These 10 T cell receptor beta chains came from one sample sequenced in a study of CD8 T cells in Susac syndrome. RNA amounts of about 0.5 to 1 ug underwent reverse transcription with random hexamers. TCRdb redid the calling of the immunoSEQ multiplex PCR reads with MiXCR, one entry per CDR3 protein. The sample records some 190,000 distinct CDR3 sequences, over 85% being singletons. The material sequenced was CD4+ T cells from PBMCs. Receptors originate from a human donor in good health.

This rearrangement joins TRBV12-3 or TRBV12-4 to TRBJ1-1, with TRBD1 matching over 9 bases. Germline trimming cut 6 bases from V and 0 bases from J; bases unmatched to any gene: 2. CDR3 length: 14 amino acids. The CDR3 nucleotides read TGTGCCAGCAGCGGACAGGGGATGAACACTGAAGCTTTCTTT. It translates to CASSGQGMNTEAFF.

The chain recombines TRBV20-1 with TRBJ2-4, with D unresolved. CDR1 is DFQATT and CDR2 is SNEGSKA in the germline V gene (reference sequence). With 4 bases removed from V and 2 bases from J, the gap between germline ends came to 9 bases. CDR3 length: 13 amino acids. The CDR3 region has the DNA TGCAGTGCTATCGGTTGGACCAAAAACATTCAGTACTTC. It specifies CSAIGWTKNIQYF.

The chain recombines TRBV11-2 with TRBJ2-1, with 12 bases matching TRBD2. The CDR3 length is 18 residues. Germline V gene lookup returns CDR1 SGHAT and CDR2 FQNNGV. V gave up 1 base and J gave up 1 base; unmatched junction bases: 5. This CDR3 is CASSLALAGGVSYNEQFF. The CDR3 nucleotides read TGTGCCAGCAGCTTAGCCCTAGCGGGAGGGGTATCCTACAATGAGCAGTTCTTC.

The chain carries TRBV20-1 and TRBJ2-7, with D possibly matching TRBD1 (6 bases). The germline gives CDR1 DFQATT, CDR2 SNEGSKA (reference sequence). Trimming cost V 4 bases and J 3 bases, with 7 bases left between them. The CDR3 is 11 residues long. In DNA, the CDR3 is TGCAGTGCTACGACAGGCTACGAGCAGTACTTC. Encoded protein: CSATTGYEQYF.

The chain joins TRBV27 to TRBJ1-2; TRBD1 agrees at 10 bases. This CDR3 is 16 amino acids long. Per the germline V gene, CDR1 is MNHEY and CDR2 is SMNVEV (reference sequence). Trimming cost V 2 bases and J 8 bases; bases outside gene matches: 11. The CDR3 nucleotides read TGTGCCAGCAGTTTAACTTCCGGACAGGGGGTAGGAGGCTACACCTTC. This sequence encodes CASSLTSGQGVGGYTF.

J is TRBJ2-1 and V is TRBV3-1; tentatively, D is TRBD2 (5 bases). CDR1 and CDR2 from the germline V gene are LGHDT and YNNKEL (reference sequence). The V end lost 8 bases, the J end lost 0 bases, and 8 bases lay between the germline ends. The CDR3 has 13 residues. CDR3 region: CASQRSSYNEQFF. CDR3 sequence (DNA): TGTGCCAGCCAGCGGAGCTCCTACAATGAGCAGTTCTTC.

The chain uses TRBV7-2 and TRBJ1-2, with 8 bases fitting TRBD1. V shed 0 bases, J shed 6 bases, and the junction held 3 bases outside the gene matches. Germline CDR1 and CDR2: SGHTA and FQGNSA. This CDR3 region has 14 residues. The CDR3: CASSLAAQGDGYTF. The CDR3 nucleotides read TGTGCCAGCAGCTTAGCGGCACAGGGGGATGGCTACACCTTC.

V and J are TRBV11-3 and TRBJ2-3; no clear D gene. V gave up 3 bases and J gave up 3 bases, with 4 bases separating them. The CDR3 consists of 12 residues. Germline CDR1 is SGHNT and CDR2 is YENEEA. CDR3 region: CASSFTTDTQYF. DNA of the CDR3: TGTGCCAGCAGCTTCACAACAGATACGCAGTATTTT.

This clonotype has a single count. J is TRBJ1-2 and V is TRBV19; possibly TRBD1 for D (5 bases). The CDR3 consists of 13 residues. Trimming removed 3 bases at V and 5 bases at J, with 10 bases between. Germline-derived CDR1 and CDR2 are LNHDA and SQIVND (reference sequence). The CDR3 spells CASSMSRVYGYTF. In DNA form, the CDR3 reads TGTGCCAGTAGTATGTCCAGGGTGTATGGCTACACCTTC.

This clonotype was detected once. The chain recombines TRBV29-1 with TRBJ2-3; 7 bases map to TRBD1. Unmatched junction bases numbered 5, after V lost 6 bases and J lost 2 bases. The CDR3 is 13 residues long. Germline-derived CDR1 and CDR2 are SQVTM and ANQGSEA. The CDR3 region is CSVGTAYTDTQYF. In DNA form, the CDR3 reads TGCAGCGTCGGGACAGCGTACACAGATACGCAGTATTTT.